The table lists the clone carrying this T cell receptor beta chain with a few counts. This sample stems from a study of blood T cell repertoires in COVID-19. About the research overall: The study drew acute and convalescent COVID-19 samples from the United States, Italy and Spain. Nucleic acid was either cDNA or gDNA, and it came from T cells, B-cell-depleted T cells, or PBMCs.

The assay was immunoSEQ multiplex PCR, and TCRdb's table has in-frame clones only and misses some. The data contain about 83,000 clones, about 82% of them singletons. From germline, CDR1 is GTSNPN and CDR2 SVGIG (reference sequence). The CDR3 has 12 amino acids. The germline V and J ends were trimmed by 1 base and 6 bases, with 10 bases remaining between them. The clonotype comes from a woman at least 80 years old with acute or convalescent COVID-19. The sequenced sample was peripheral blood. J is TRBJ2-7 and V is TRBV30, with D tentatively TRBD1 (5 bases). CDR3 in amino acids: CAWSDRLAEQYF. In DNA, the CDR3 is TGTGCCTGGAGTGACAGGTTGGCCGAGCAGTACTTC.